The sequence of this T cell receptor beta chain was determined in a study of T cell responses to AZD1222 COVID-19 vaccine. CDR3 size: 13 residues. Germline V gives CDR1 KGHSH, CDR2 LQKENI. Trimming pared 3 bases from V and 0 bases from J, leaving 5 bases between. Assay: immunoSEQ multiplex PCR; the TCRdb copy retains only in-frame clones and omits some. The sample has over 120,000 clones; over 85% are singletons. A note on this clone: Additional DNA sequences in this sample encode the identical CDR3.

The clonotype originates from an adult in good health. Sequencing used peripheral blood, obtained on day 0 of AZD1222 vaccination. The V and J genes are TRBV18 and TRBJ1-1; D call uncertain. CDR3 protein: CASSPAMNTEAFF. DNA for the CDR3: TGTGCCAGCTCACCCGCAATGAACACTGAAGCTTTCTTT.